The clone carrying this TCR beta chain appeared many times. Via MiXCR, TCRdb re-called the RT-PCR reads, giving one row per CDR3 protein. Of 650,000 to 800,000 distinct CDR3 sequences in the sample, over 12% were seen once. The germline CDR1 and CDR2 sequences are SQVTM and ANQGSEA. The CDR3 is made up of 16 amino acids. Trimming stripped 0 bases from V and 0 bases from J, with 12 bases between. The sequenced material came from memory CD4+ T cells from blood. The TCR originated in a female donor in good health, serving as a healthy control. V is TRBV29-1 and J is TRBJ2-4; a weak D match, TRBD2 (7 bases). DNA for the CDR3: TGCAGCGTTGAAGATTGGAGGGGGGGAGCCAAAAACATTCAGTACTTC. Protein sequence: CSVEDWRGGAKNIQYF.